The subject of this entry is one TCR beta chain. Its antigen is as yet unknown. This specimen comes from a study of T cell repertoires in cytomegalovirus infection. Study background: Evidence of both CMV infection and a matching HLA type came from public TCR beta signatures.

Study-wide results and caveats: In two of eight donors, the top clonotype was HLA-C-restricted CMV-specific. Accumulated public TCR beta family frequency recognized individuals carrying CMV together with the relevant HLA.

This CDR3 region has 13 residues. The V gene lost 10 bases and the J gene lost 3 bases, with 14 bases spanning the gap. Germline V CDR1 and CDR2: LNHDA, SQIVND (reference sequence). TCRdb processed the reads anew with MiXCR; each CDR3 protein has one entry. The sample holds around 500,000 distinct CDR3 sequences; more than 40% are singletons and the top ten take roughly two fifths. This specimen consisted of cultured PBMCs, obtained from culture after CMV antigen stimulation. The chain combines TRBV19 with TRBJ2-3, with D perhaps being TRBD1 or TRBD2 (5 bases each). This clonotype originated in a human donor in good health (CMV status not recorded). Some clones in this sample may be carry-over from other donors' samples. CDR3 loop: CATRDPLTDTQYF. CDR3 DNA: TGTGCCACCCGGGACCCACTGACAGATACGCAGTATTTT.